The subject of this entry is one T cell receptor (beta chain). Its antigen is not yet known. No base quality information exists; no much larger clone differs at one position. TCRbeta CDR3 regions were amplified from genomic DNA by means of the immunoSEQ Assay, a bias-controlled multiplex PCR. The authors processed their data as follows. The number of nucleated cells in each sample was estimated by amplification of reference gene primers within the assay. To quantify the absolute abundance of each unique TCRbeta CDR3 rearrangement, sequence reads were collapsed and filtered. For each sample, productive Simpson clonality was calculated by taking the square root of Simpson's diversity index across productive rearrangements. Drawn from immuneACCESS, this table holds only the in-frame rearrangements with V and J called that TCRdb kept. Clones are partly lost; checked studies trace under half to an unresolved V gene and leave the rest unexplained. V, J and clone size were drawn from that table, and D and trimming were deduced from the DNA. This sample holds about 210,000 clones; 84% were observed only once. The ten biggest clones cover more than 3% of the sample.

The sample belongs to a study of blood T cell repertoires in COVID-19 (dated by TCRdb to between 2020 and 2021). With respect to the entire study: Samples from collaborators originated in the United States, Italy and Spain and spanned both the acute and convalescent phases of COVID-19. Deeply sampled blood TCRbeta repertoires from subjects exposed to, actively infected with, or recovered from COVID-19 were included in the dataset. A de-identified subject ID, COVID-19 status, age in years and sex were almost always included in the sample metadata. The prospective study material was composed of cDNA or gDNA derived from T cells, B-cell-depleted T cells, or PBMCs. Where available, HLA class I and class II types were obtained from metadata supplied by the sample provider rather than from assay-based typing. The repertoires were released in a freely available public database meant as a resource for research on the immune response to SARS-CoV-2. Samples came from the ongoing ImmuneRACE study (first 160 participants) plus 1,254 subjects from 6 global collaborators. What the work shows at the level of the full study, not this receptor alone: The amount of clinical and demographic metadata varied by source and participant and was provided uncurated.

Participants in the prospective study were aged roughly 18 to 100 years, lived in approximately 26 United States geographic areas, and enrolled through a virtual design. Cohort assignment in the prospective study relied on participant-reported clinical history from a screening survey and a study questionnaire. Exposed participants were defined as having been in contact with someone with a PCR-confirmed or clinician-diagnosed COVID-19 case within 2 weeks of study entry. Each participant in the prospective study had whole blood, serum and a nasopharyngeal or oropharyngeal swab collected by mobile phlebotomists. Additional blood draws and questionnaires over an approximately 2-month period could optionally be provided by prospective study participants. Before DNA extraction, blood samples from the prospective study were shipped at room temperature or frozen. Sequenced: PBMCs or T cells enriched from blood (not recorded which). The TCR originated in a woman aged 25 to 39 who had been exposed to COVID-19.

The CDR3 is CASSQEAAGGDQPQHF. The nucleotides read TGCGCCAGCAGCCAAGAAGCGGCAGGGGGCGATCAGCCCCAGCATTTT. The sequence links TRBV4-1 to TRBJ1-5, and 8 bases in between align with TRBD1. Reading from cysteine to phenylalanine, the CDR3 counts 16 amino acids. The sequence is cut down to CDR3 DNA, 48 bases in frame from base 1. V ends up 0 bases short and J 5 bases short, with an unmatched junction base count of 6. Taken from the germline V gene, the CDR1 and CDR2 loops are MGHRA and YSYEKL.